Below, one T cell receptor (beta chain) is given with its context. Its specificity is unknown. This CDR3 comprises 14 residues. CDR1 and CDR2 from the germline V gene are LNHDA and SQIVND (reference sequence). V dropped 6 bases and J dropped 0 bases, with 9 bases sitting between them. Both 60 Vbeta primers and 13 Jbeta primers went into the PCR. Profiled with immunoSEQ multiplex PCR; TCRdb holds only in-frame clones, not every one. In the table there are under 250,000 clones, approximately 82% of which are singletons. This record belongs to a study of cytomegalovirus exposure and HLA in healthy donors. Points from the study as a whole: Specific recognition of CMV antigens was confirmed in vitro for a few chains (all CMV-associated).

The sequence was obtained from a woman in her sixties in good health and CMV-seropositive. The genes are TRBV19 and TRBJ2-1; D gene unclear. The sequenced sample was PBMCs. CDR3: CASRGSSSYNEQFF. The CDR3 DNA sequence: TGTGCCAGTAGGGGCAGCAGCTCCTACAATGAGCAGTTCTTC.